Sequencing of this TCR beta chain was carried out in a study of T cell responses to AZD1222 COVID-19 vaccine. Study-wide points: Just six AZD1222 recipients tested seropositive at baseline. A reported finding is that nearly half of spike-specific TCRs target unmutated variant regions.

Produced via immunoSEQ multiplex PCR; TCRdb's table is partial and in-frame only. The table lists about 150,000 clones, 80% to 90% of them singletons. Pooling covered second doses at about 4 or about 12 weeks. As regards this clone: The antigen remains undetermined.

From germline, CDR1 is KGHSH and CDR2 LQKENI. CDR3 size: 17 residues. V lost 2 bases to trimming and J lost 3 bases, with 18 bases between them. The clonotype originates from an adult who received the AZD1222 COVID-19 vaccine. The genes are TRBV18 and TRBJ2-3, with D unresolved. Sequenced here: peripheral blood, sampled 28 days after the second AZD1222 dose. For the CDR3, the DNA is TGTGCCAGCTCACCAGCTCAGGCTACTGGACGGACAGATACGCAGTATTTT. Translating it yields CASSPAQATGRTDTQYF. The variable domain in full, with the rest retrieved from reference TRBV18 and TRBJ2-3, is NAGVMQNPRHLVRRRGQEARLRCSPMKGHSHVYWYRQLPEEGLKFMVYLQKENIIDESGMPKERFSAEFPKEGPSILRIQQVVRGDSAAYFCASSPAQATGRTDTQYFGPGTRLTVL.